Listed below are T cell receptor beta chains from one sample, sequenced in a study of CD8 T cells in ankylosing spondylitis. TCRdb re-called the 5' RACE reads through MiXCR, storing one row per CDR3 protein. The sample lists under 400,000 distinct CDR3 sequences; 11% were seen once. Sequences were obtained from blood, either unsorted or a sorted T cell fraction (not recorded which). The source is a female donor with ankylosing spondylitis or in good health (not recorded which). Both conserved end residues are part of each CDR3. A D gene is named only where the DNA matches it firmly. For some rows the clone size is stated as once, few or many, or as a class when expanded; others skip it.

v_call,d_call,clone_size,j_call,cdr3_aa
TRBV7-2,TRBD2,.,TRBJ2-2,CASRGGLATGELFF
TRBV7-9,.,.,TRBJ2-7,CASSLAMGDSYEQYF
TRBV6-5,TRBD1,many,TRBJ1-1,CASSYSTGLNTEAFF
TRBV20-1,TRBD1,many,TRBJ2-3,CSASDSGGNTQYF
TRBV6-5,.,many,TRBJ1-4,CASSYGTTNEKLFF
TRBV19,.,.,TRBJ1-2,CASSIDPAFYGYTF
TRBV20-1,.,many,TRBJ2-3,CSARVAGYTQYF
TRBV28,.,many,TRBJ1-5,CASAYRDTRMWSNQPQHF
TRBV6-6,.,many,TRBJ2-1,CASSSRNEQFF
TRBV20-1,.,.,TRBJ1-1,CCARNEAGRGIVAEAFF
TRBV7-2,.,many,TRBJ2-3,CASSLEFLDTQYF
TRBV12-3/TRBV12-4,.,many,TRBJ1-2,CASRKDRANYGYTF
TRBV27,.,.,TRBJ1-5,CASKFGGGDQPQHF
TRBV27,TRBD2,.,TRBJ2-1,CASSWALRLAREQFF
TRBV6-5,.,few,TRBJ2-2,CASSYSTWDGELFF
TRBV7-2,TRBD1,many,TRBJ1-2,CASSLATGVPGYTF
TRBV28,.,few,TRBJ2-1,CASSLGPRTSEQFF
TRBV7-2,TRBD1,.,TRBJ2-7,CASSTRQGLDEQYF
TRBV5-5,.,few,TRBJ2-7,CASSRRRGSYEQYF
TRBV3-1,.,.,TRBJ1-1,CASSQDPTEAFF
TRBV7-8,TRBD1,once,TRBJ2-1,CASSYRGSFYNEQFF
TRBV2,.,many,TRBJ2-1,CASSSGDYNEQFF
TRBV20-1,.,many,TRBJ2-5,CSASQETQYF
TRBV20-1,.,few,TRBJ1-2,CSAPARTGYTF
TRBV12-3/TRBV12-4,.,many,TRBJ1-2,CASSSSSGYGYTF
TRBV19,TRBD1,many,TRBJ2-2,CASTGAGGAYGGELFF
TRBV9,TRBD1,many,TRBJ2-7,CASSVTGQGAYEQYF
TRBV20-1,TRBD2,.,TRBJ2-3,CSAREGGRAWTDTQYF
TRBV20-1,TRBD1,.,TRBJ2-5,CSARDRGQGMEGETQYF
TRBV20-1,.,many,TRBJ2-7,CSAKTGSGEQYF
TRBV20-1,.,.,TRBJ2-5,CSARVRVETQYF
TRBV10-1,TRBD2,many,TRBJ2-3,CASSGSGLASEPLGTDTQYF
TRBV5-6,.,many,TRBJ2-1,CASSLVLGTEQFF
TRBV5-1,TRBD1,many,TRBJ2-2,CASSWTGTGGEDTGELFF